This is a list of T cell receptor beta chains from one sample in a study of blood T cell repertoires in COVID-19. Some clones are missing from TCRdb's copy, which holds only in-frame ones; the method was immunoSEQ multiplex PCR. Of 60,000 or so clones in the sample, more than 75% are singletons; the top ten hold 6% to 8.5%. Sequencing was performed on peripheral blood. The receptors were gathered from a man aged 55 to 70 with active or convalescent COVID-19. Both conserved end residues are part of each CDR3. Each record gives: clone size, V gene, J gene, D gene, CDR3 protein, CDR3 DNA. The D gene is left open where the match is weak. Size is omitted from some rows. Given values are once, few, many or a class for expanded clones.

-,TRBV7-8,TRBJ1-1,TRBD1,CASSLSGTGRDTEAFF,TGTGCCAGCAGCTTAAGCGGGACAGGGCGAGACACTGAAGCTTTCTTT
-,TRBV6-6,TRBJ1-2,TRBD1,CASSKGQGANYGYTF,TGTGCCAGCAGTAAGGGACAGGGGGCTAACTATGGCTACACCTTC
-,TRBV6-6,TRBJ2-3,-,CASSDISSTDTQYF,TGTGCCAGCTCTGACATTAGTTCGACAGATACGCAGTATTTT
-,TRBV20-1,TRBJ1-5,TRBD1,CSASGQGVNNQPQHF,TGCAGTGCTAGTGGACAGGGGGTGAACAATCAGCCCCAGCATTTT
-,TRBV4-2,TRBJ2-3,TRBD2,CASRPTSGGATDTQYF,TGTGCCAGCAGGCCTACTAGCGGGGGGGCCACAGATACGCAGTATTTT
few,TRBV7-3,TRBJ2-7,TRBD1,CASSFIPGQGSYEQYF,TGTGCCAGCAGCTTTATTCCGGGACAGGGTTCCTACGAGCAGTACTTC
-,TRBV7-9,TRBJ1-5,-,CASSFMTDDQPQHF,TGTGCCAGCAGCTTCATGACAGACGATCAGCCCCAGCATTTT
once,TRBV4-1,TRBJ1-1,-,CASSQSGVTEAFF,TGCGCCAGCAGCCAATCAGGGGTGACTGAAGCTTTCTTT
-,TRBV6-6,TRBJ1-2,-,CASSYSGRDYGYTF,TGTGCCAGCAGTTACTCGGGGAGAGACTATGGCTACACCTTC
-,TRBV12-3/TRBV12-4,TRBJ1-6,-,CASSLLAGSPLHF,TGTGCCAGCAGTTTGCTTGCGGGTTCACCCCTCCACTTT
-,TRBV5-6,TRBJ1-3,-,CASSLVRGAGNTIYF,TGTGCCAGCAGCTTGGTACGGGGGGCTGGAAACACCATATATTTT
-,TRBV3-1/TRBV3-2,TRBJ1-6,TRBD1,CASSPGQGRNSPLHF,TGTGCCAGCAGCCCAGGACAGGGTAGGAATTCACCCCTCCACTTT
-,TRBV7-7,TRBJ1-1,-,CASSSDRNTEAFF,TGTGCCAGCAGCTCCGACAGGAACACTGAAGCTTTCTTT
-,TRBV12-3/TRBV12-4,TRBJ1-3,TRBD1,CASSLRGLGTIYF,TGTGCCAGCAGTTTAAGGGGGCTTGGCACCATATATTTT
once,TRBV18,TRBJ1-1,TRBD1,CASSPGQQNTEAFF,TGTGCCAGCTCACCGGGACAGCAGAACACTGAAGCTTTCTTT
-,TRBV7-7,TRBJ2-7,TRBD1,CASSSGQGNDEQYF,TGTGCCAGCAGCTCGGGACAGGGGAACGACGAGCAGTACTTC
-,TRBV6-6,TRBJ2-5,-,CASRPGVQETQYF,TGTGCCAGCAGACCGGGGGTCCAAGAGACCCAGTACTTC
-,TRBV7-6,TRBJ1-5,-,CASSLSSGGINQPQHF,TGTGCCAGCAGCTTATCTTCCGGGGGGATTAATCAGCCCCAGCATTTT